This TCR beta chain was retrieved from a study of Ad26.COV2.S vaccination and SARS-CoV-2 variants. Across the study: Administration of Ad26.COV2.S was intramuscular, either once or twice 56 days apart. Study observations and caveats: Considerable breadth of spike-specific CD8+ and CD4+ T cell responses has reportedly been documented following vaccination. Comparable non-spike TCR breadth was observed in vaccine and placebo recipients.

V was clipped by 0 bases and J by 2 bases; unmatched bases: 4. The CDR3 sequence is 16 residues long. From germline, CDR1 is WSHSY and CDR2 SAAADI. Comments on this clone: Antigen specificity is unknown.

The treatment is: around 19 received Ad26.COV2.S at low or high dose, single or two shots; 5 received placebo; per-sample allocation not given. Day 63 following the first vaccine or placebo injection was when the samples were taken. An Ad26 vector that expressed Wuhan-strain SARS-CoV-2 spike constituted the vaccine. Clones were sequenced by immunoSEQ multiplex PCR, and TCRdb holds only the in-frame ones, with some missing. The table shows around 270,000 clones, with around 88% occurring only once. V is TRBV10-2 and J is TRBJ2-5, with 9 bases matching TRBD2. The clonotype comes from a person between 18 and 65 years old who received the Ad26.COV2.S COVID-19 vaccine or a placebo. The sample in question was peripheral blood, obtained in a trial of Ad26.COV2.S vaccine versus placebo. This chain's CDR3 is CASSESTLAGQETQYF. The CDR3 DNA reads as TGCGCCAGCAGTGAGTCGACCCTAGCGGGACAAGAGACCCAGTACTTC.